These 6 T cell receptor beta chains were all obtained from the same sample, sequenced in a study of blood T cells in healthy people across ages. With a J-beta primer mix and a sample-barcoded 5' primer, a second PCR ran about 7 to 11 cycles. TCRdb called the 5' RACE reads again in MiXCR, with one record for every CDR3 protein. This table holds about 830,000 distinct CDR3 sequences, 58% found once. The sequenced sample consisted of blood. The receptors derive from a man aged 25-40 years in good health.

This clonotype was seen a few times. This chain links TRBV6-5 with TRBJ2-7; no reliable D call. V lost 2 bases, J lost 7 bases, and 15 bases lay in between. The CDR3 has 14 residues. Germline V lookup: CDR1 MNHEY, CDR2 SVGAGI. CDR3 in amino acids: CASSYTLTLGEQYF. In DNA, the CDR3 is TGTGCCAGCAGTTACACGCTTACATTGGGGGAGCAGTACTTC.

The rearrangement uses TRBV6-1 and TRBJ1-5, with TRBD1 as a possible D gene (5 bases). V dropped 3 bases and J dropped 7 bases, with 10 bases sitting between them. Germline CDR1 and CDR2: MNHNS and SASEGT. This CDR3 spans 13 amino acids. In nucleotides, the CDR3 is TGTGCCAGCAGTGAGGACATGGGCCAGCCCCAGCATTTT. Residues: CASSEDMGQPQHF.

The gene calls are TRBV20-1 and TRBJ2-7; no reliable D call. The CDR3 has 13 amino acids. Trimming removed 4 bases at V and 1 base at J, with 11 bases between. From germline, CDR1 is DFQATT and CDR2 SNEGSKA (reference sequence). The CDR3 DNA follows: TGCAGTGCTACTAACCAAAAATCCTACGAGCAGTACTTC. Its translation is CSATNQKSYEQYF.

As to this clonotype: One junction end does not reproduce the germline sequence, and a read error may be involved. This chain uses TRBV7-9 with TRBJ1-5; maybe TRBD1 (5 bases). The germline V gene has CDR1 SEHNR and CDR2 FQNEAQ (reference sequence). The CDR3 runs to 14 residues. CDR3: CASSTPGTNQPQHF. The CDR3, as DNA: TGTGCCAGCAGCACCCCTGGGACTAATCAGCCTCAGCATTTT.

The chain uses TRBV4-2 and TRBJ1-3; D perhaps matches TRBD1 (6 bases). The germline V and J ends were trimmed by 1 base and 1 base, with 11 bases remaining between them. Per germline, CDR1 LGHNA and CDR2 YNFKEQ. The CDR3 runs 16 residues. As DNA, the CDR3 is TGTGCCAGCAGCCAAGCGGCAGGGGTGTCTGGAAACACCATATATTTT. The encoded protein is CASSQAAGVSGNTIYF.

Note on this clonotype: Germline is not matched at one junction end, which may reflect a read error. This chain links TRBV7-9 with TRBJ1-4, with D unresolved. The length of the CDR3 is 12 residues. Per the germline V gene, CDR1 is SEHNR and CDR2 is FQNEAQ (reference sequence). DNA for the CDR3: TGTGCCAGCGGCTTCGGGTCCGGAAAACTGTTTTTT. This gives the protein CASGFGSGKLFF. The full variable domain, its missing parts supplied by reference TRBV7-9 and TRBJ1-4, is DTGVSQNPRHKITKRGQNVTFRCDPISEHNRLYWYRQTLGQGPEFLTYFQNEAQLEKSRLLSDRFSAERPKGSFSTLEIQRTEQGDSAMYLCASGFGSGKLFFGSGTQLSVL.